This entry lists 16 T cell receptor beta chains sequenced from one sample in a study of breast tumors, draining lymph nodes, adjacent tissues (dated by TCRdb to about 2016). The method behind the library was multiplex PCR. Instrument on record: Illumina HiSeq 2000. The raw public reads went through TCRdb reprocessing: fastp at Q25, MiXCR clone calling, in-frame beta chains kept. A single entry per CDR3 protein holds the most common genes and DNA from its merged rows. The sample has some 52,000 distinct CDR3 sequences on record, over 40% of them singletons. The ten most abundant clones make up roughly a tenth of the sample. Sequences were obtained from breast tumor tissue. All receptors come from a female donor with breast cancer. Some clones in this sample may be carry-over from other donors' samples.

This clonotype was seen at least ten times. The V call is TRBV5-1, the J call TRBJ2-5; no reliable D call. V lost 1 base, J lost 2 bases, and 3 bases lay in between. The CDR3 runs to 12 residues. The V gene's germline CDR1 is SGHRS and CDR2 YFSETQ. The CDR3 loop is CASSLTQETQYF. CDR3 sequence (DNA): TGCGCCAGCAGCTTGACTCAAGAGACCCAGTACTTC.

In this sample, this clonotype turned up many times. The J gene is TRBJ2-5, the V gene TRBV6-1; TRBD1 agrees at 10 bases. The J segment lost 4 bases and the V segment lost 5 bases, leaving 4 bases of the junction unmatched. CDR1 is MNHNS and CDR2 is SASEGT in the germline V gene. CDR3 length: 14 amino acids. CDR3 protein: CASSLDRGRETQYF. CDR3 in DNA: TGTGCCAGCAGTCTGGACAGGGGGAGAGAGACCCAGTACTTC.

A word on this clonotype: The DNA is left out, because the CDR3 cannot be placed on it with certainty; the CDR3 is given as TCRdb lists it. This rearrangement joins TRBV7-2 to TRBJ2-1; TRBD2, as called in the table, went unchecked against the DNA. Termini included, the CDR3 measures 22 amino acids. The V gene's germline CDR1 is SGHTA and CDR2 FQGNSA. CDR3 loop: CASSPLCASSSRTSGTANEQFF.

The CDR3 DNA follows: TGTGCCAGCAGCTTACCCGGGGAGCTGTTTTTT. Protein: CASSLPGELFF. The genes are TRBV7-2 and TRBJ2-2; D is undetermined. The germline V gene encodes CDR1 SGHTA and CDR2 FQGNSA. CDR3 length: 11 residues. With 2 bases removed from V and 6 bases from J, the gap between germline ends came to 1 base.

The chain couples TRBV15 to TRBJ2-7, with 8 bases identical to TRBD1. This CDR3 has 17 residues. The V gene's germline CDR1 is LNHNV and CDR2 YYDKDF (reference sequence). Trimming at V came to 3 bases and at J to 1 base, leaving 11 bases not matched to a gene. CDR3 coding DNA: TGTGCCACCAGCAGCTTCCGGACCCAGGGGGCATCCTACGAGCAGTACTTC. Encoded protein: CATSSFRTQGASYEQYF.

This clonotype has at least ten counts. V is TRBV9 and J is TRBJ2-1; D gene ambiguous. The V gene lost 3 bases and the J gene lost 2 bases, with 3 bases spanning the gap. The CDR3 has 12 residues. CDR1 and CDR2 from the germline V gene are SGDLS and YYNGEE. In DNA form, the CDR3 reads TGTGCCAGCAGCGGGGCCTACAATGAGCAGTTCTTC. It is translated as CASSGAYNEQFF.

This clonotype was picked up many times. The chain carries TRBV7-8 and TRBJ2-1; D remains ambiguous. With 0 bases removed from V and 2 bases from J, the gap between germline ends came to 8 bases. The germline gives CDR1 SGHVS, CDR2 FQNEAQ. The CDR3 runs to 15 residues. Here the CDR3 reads CASSLAGATYNEQFF. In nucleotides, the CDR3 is TGTGCCAGCAGCTTAGCCGGAGCAACCTACAATGAGCAGTTCTTC.

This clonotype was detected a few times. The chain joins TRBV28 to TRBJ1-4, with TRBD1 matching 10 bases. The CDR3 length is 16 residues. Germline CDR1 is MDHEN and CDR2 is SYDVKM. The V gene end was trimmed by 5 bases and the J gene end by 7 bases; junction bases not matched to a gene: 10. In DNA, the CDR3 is TGTGCCAGCAGTCCCCCGGCCGGGACAGGGGTTGAAAAACTGTTTTTT. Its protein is CASSPPAGTGVEKLFF.

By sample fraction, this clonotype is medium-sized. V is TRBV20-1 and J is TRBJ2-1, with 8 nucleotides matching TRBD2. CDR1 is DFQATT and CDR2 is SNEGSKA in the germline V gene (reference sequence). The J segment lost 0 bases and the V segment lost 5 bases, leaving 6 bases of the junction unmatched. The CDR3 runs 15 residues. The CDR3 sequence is CSAPNLAGSYNEQFF. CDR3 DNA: TGCAGTGCTCCGAACCTAGCGGGCTCCTACAATGAGCAGTTCTTC.

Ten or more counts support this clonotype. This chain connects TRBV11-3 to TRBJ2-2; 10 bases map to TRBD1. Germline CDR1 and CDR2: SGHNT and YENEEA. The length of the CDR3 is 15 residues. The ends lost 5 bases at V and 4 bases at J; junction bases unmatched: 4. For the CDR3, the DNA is TGTGCCAGCAGCGACAGGGGGCGCGGCACCGGGGAGCTGTTTTTT. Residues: CASSDRGRGTGELFF.

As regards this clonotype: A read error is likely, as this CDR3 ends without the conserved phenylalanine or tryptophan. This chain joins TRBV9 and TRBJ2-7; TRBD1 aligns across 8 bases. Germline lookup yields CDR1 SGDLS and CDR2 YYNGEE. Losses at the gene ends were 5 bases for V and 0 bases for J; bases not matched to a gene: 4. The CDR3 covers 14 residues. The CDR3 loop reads CASRLDRDSYEQYL. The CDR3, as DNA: TGTGCCAGCAGGCTGGACAGGGACTCCTACGAGCAGTACCTC.

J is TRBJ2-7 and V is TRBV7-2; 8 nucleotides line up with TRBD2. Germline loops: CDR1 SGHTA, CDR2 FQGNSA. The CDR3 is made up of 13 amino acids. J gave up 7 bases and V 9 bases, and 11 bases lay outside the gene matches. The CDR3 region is CASTRGGGHEQYF. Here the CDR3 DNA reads TGTGCCAGTACTAGGGGCGGGGGGCATGAGCAGTACTTC.

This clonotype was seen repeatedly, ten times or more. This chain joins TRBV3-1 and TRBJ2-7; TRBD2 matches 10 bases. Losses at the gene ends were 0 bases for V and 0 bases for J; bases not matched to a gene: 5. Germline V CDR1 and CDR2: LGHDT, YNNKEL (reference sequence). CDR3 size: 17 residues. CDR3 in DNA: TGTGCCAGCAGCCAAGATGAGGCTAGCGGGGGCTCCTACGAGCAGTACTTC. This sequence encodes CASSQDEASGGSYEQYF.

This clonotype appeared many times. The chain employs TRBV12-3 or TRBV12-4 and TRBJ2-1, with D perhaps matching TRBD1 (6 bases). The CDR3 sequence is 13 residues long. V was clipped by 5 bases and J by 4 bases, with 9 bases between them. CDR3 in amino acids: CASSLQGYNEQFF. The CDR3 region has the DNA TGTGCCAGCAGTCTACAGGGTTACAATGAGCAGTTCTTC.

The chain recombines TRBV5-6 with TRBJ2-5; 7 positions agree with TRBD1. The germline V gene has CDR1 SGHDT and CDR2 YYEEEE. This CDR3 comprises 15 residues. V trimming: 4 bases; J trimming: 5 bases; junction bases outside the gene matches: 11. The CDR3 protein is CASSTGTAVGETQYF. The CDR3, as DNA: TGTGCCAGCAGCACGGGGACAGCGGTAGGGGAGACCCAGTACTTC.

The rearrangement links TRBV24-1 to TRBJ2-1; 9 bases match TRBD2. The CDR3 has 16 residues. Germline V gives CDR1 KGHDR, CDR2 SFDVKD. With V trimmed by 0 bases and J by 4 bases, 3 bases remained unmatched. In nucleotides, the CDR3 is TGTGCCACCAGTGATTTGCGGCTAGCGGGGTACAATGAGCAGTTCTTC. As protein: CATSDLRLAGYNEQFF.